This T cell receptor beta chain emerged from a study of blood T cell repertoires in COVID-19. Study information: Researchers got acute and convalescent COVID-19 samples from the United States, Italy and Spain. PBMCs, B-cell-depleted T cells, or T cells provided the cDNA or gDNA that made up the material.

The CDR3 covers 15 residues. The V end lost 0 bases, the J end lost 0 bases, and 7 bases lay between the germline ends. CDR1 and CDR2 (germline): SGHRS, YFSETQ. Study processing details: The authors estimated nucleated cell counts from reference gene primer amplification. Profiled with immunoSEQ multiplex PCR; TCRdb holds only in-frame clones, not every one. From that table come the V and J calls and clone size; the DNA was used to work out D and trimming. The sample has about 160,000 clones; 65% to 90% are singletons. The gene calls are TRBV5-1 and TRBJ2-1; D is unresolved. The sequence came from a man between 65 and 85 years old with acute or convalescent COVID-19. Sequenced: peripheral blood. The CDR3 DNA is TGCGCCAGCAGCTTGGACTTGAGCTCCTACAATGAGCAGTTCTTC. This gives the protein CASSLDLSSYNEQFF.